The T cell receptor (beta chain) described here comes from a study of blood T cell repertoires in COVID-19. On the study more broadly: Whether acute or convalescent, the COVID-19 samples came from the United States, Italy and Spain.

Libraries were prepared by immunoSEQ multiplex PCR; TCRdb keeps only in-frame clonotypes and omits some of them. The sample carries fewer than 90,000 clones, around 86% recorded once. Per the germline V gene, CDR1 is SGHNT and CDR2 is YYREEE (reference sequence). Trimming stripped 4 bases from V and 0 bases from J, with 12 bases between. The CDR3 extends over 15 amino acids. Sequencing was performed on peripheral blood. This sequence originates from a man between 50 and 59 years old with active or convalescent COVID-19. The gene calls are TRBV5-4 and TRBJ2-3, with D tentatively TRBD1 (6 bases). The CDR3 here is CASSPDSSSTDTQYF. DNA for the CDR3: TGTGCCAGCAGCCCGGACAGTTCGAGCACAGATACGCAGTATTTT.